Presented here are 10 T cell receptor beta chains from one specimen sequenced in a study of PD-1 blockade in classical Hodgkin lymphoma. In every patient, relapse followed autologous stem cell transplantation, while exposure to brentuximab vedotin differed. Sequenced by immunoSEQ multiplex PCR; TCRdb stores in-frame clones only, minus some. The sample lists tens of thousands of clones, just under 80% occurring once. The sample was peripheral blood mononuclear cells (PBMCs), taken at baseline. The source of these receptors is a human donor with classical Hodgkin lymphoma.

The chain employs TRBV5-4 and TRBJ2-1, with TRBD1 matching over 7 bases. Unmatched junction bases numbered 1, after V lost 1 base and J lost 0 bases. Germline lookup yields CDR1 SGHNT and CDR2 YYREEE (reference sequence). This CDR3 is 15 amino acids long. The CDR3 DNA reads TGTGCCAGCAGCTTGCCAGGGGGCTCCTACAATGAGCAGTTCTTC. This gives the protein CASSLPGGSYNEQFF.

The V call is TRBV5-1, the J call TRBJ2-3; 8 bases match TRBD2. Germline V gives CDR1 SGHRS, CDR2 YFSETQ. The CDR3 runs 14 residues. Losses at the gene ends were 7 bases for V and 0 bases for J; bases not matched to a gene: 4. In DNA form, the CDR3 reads TGCGCCAGCGTCCGGGGGGGTAGCACAGATACGCAGTATTTT. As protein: CASVRGGSTDTQYF.

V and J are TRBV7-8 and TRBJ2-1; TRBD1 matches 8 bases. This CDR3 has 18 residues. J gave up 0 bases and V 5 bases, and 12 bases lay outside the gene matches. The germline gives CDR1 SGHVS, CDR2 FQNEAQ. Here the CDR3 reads CASSVYRQGSSSYNEQFF. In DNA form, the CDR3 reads TGTGCCAGCAGCGTATATCGACAGGGGTCAAGCTCCTACAATGAGCAGTTCTTC.

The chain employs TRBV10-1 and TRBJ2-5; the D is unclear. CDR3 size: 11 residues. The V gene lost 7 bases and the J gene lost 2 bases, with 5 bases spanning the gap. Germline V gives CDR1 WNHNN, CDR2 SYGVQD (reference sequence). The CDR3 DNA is TGCGCCAGCATCGTGCAAGAGACCCAGTACTTC. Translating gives CASIVQETQYF.

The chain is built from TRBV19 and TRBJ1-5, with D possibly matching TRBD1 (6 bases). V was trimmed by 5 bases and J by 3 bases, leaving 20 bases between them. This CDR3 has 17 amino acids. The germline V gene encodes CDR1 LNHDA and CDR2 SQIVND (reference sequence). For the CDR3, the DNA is TGTGCCAGTAGTCCCCAGGTAGTGGACAGCTTCAATCAGCCCCAGCATTTT. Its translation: CASSPQVVDSFNQPQHF.

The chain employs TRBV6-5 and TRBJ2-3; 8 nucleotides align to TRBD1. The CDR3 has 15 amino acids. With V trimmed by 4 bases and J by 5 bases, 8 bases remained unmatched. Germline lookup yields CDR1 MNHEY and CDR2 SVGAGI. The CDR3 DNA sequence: TGTGCCAGCAGTTTCTCCGGACAGGGAGGAGATACGCAGTATTTT. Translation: CASSFSGQGGDTQYF.

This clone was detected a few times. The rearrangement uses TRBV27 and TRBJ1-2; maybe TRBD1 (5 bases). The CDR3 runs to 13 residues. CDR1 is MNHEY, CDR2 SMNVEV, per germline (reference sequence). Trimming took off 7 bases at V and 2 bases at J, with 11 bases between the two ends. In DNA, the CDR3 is TGTGCCAGCAAAGAAGGGACCAACTATGGCTACACCTTC. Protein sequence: CASKEGTNYGYTF.

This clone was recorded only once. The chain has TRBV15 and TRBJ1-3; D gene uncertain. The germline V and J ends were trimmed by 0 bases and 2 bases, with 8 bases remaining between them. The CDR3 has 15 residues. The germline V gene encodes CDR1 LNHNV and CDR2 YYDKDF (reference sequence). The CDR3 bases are TGTGCCACCAGCAGAGATCCCCGGACTGGAAACACCATATATTTT. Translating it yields CATSRDPRTGNTIYF.

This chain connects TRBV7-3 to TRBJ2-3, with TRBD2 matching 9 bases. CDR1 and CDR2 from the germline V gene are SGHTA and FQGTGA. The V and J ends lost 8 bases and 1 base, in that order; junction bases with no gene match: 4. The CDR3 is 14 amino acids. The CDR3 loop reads CASGKRGGTDTQYF. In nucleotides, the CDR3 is TGTGCCAGCGGCAAGCGGGGGGGCACAGATACGCAGTATTTT.

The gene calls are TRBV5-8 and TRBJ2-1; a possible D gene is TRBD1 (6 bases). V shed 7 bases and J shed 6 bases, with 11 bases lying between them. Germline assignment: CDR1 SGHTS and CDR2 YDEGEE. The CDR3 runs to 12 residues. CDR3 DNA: TGTGCCAGCCTCAGGGGTCTCAATGAGCAGTTCTTC. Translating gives CASLRGLNEQFF.